These 23 T cell receptor beta chains originate from one sample sequenced in a study of blood T cell dynamics during melanoma immunotherapy. The time point denotes: week 3, after first cycle of checkpoint inhibitor. The table came from immunoSEQ multiplex PCR; TCRdb's copy has only in-frame clones and leaves some out. The table has under 8,500 clones, more than 80% seen once. Here the sequenced sample was blood, taken from a patient treated with checkpoint blockade. The receptor source for this set is a human donor with melanoma.

The chain uses TRBV6-1 and TRBJ2-7; unclear D gene. This CDR3 is 10 amino acids long. CDR1 is MNHNS, CDR2 SASEGT, per germline. V was cut by 6 bases and J by 4 bases, with 4 bases left in between. Here the CDR3 reads CASREYEQYF. DNA for the CDR3: TGTGCCAGCAGGGAGTACGAGCAGTACTTC.

This chain connects TRBV6-1 to TRBJ1-5, with a possible D match to TRBD1 (6 bases). The ends were cut back, 4 bases at V and 11 bases at J, with 18 bases in the middle. CDR3 length: 14 residues. Germline CDR1 and CDR2: MNHNS and SASEGT. The CDR3 coding sequence is TGTGCCAGCAGTGCACAGGGCTCAATCATGGCCCAGCATTTT. It translates to CASSAQGSIMAQHF.

V gene TRBV28 combines with J gene TRBJ2-5, with a weak D call TRBD2 (5 bases). Matching the DNA end better, TRBJ2-7 makes the J call doubtful. Germline CDR1 MDHEN, CDR2 SYDVKM. The CDR3 extends over 13 amino acids. DNA of the CDR3: TGTGCCAGCAGTTTCGGGATGAGCTACGAGCAGTACTTC. Protein sequence: CASSFGMSYEQYF.

Points on this clone: A junction boundary mismatches the germline segment, possibly from a read error. The V and J genes are TRBV7-2 and TRBJ1-1, with 9 bases matching TRBD1. Germline loops: CDR1 SGHTA, CDR2 FQGNSA. The CDR3 totals 16 residues. The CDR3 region has the DNA TGTGCCAGCAGCTTAGTTCCTGGGACAGGGAACTCTGAAGCTTTCTTT. Translating gives CASSLVPGTGNSEAFF.

This clone was seen once. Here the CDR3 reads CASIPCSSGSYEQYF. The CDR3 nucleotides are TGCGCCAGCATCCCCTGCTCTAGCGGTTCCTACGAGCAGTACTTC. The chain carries TRBV23-1 and TRBJ2-5, with 7 bases identical to TRBD2. The assigned J gene may be wrong: the sequence end matches TRBJ2-7 better. TRBV23-1 is an ORF for which the function is uncertain. The CDR3 spans 15 residues.

V usage is TRBV28 and J usage is TRBJ2-7, with 7 bases identical to TRBD2. The CDR3 has 15 amino acids. Germline V gene data show CDR1 as MDHEN and CDR2 as SYDVKM. V lost 5 bases and J lost 3; bases outside the gene matches: 10. CDR3 DNA sequence: TGTGCCAGCAGTGAGTCGGGGGAGGGCGGCTACGAGCAGTACTTC. Encoded protein: CASSESGEGGYEQYF.

The chain employs TRBV5-1 and TRBJ1-1; D gene ambiguous. The ends were cut back, 6 bases at V and 1 base at J, with 10 bases in the middle. CDR3 length: 13 residues. Germline V gives CDR1 SGHRS, CDR2 YFSETQ. This chain's CDR3 is CASTVLGNTEAFF. DNA of the CDR3: TGCGCCAGCACCGTGTTAGGGAACACTGAAGCTTTCTTT.

The V gene is TRBV29-1, the J gene TRBJ2-7; D perhaps matches TRBD2 (6 bases). V was cut by 6 bases and J by 0 bases, with 12 bases left in between. The germline CDR1 and CDR2 sequences are SQVTM and ANQGSEA. The CDR3 totals 13 residues. The CDR3 coding sequence is TGCAGCGTGGGGGGACGGTACTCCTACGAGCAGTACTTC. Translating it yields CSVGGRYSYEQYF.

The chain uses TRBV28 and TRBJ1-2; D not resolved. V was pared by 2 bases and J by 2 bases, with 9 bases between. The length of the CDR3 is 14 residues. Germline V CDR1 and CDR2: MDHEN, SYDVKM. CDR3 DNA sequence: TGTGCCAGCAGTTTAGGGCCGCTAAACTATGGCTACACCTTC. This sequence encodes CASSLGPLNYGYTF.

The CDR3 bases are TGTGCCAGCTCACCAAAACAAGAGACCCAGTACTTC. It yields the protein CASSPKQETQYF. V is TRBV18 and J is TRBJ2-5; D gene uncertain. V lost 2 bases to trimming and J lost 2 bases, with 3 bases between them. Looked up from germline, CDR1 is KGHSH and CDR2 is LQKENI. The CDR3 covers 12 residues.

The chain uses TRBV5-1 and TRBJ2-7, with 8 bases fitting TRBD1. Germline values: CDR1 SGHRS, CDR2 YFSETQ. CDR3 length equals 14 residues. Trimming cost V 4 bases and J 5 bases; bases outside gene matches: 8. The CDR3 spells CASSGQGGFDEQYF. CDR3 bases: TGCGCCAGCAGCGGACAGGGCGGGTTTGACGAGCAGTACTTC.

J is TRBJ2-5 and V is TRBV7-2, with 13 bases matching TRBD2. The J call is uncertain, as TRBJ2-7 better fits the DNA end. Per the germline V gene, CDR1 is SGHTA and CDR2 is FQGNSA. This CDR3 comprises 16 residues. CDR3 residues: CASSPLGLAGNYEQYF. The CDR3 DNA is TGTGCCAGCAGCCCCCTGGGACTAGCGGGAAACTACGAGCAGTACTTC.

This clone was detected a few times. V is TRBV2 and J is TRBJ1-2, with no clear D. The CDR3 has 13 amino acids. Germline CDR1 reads SNHLY; CDR2 reads FYNNEI. V lost 3 bases and J lost 3, with 8 bases in between. As DNA, the CDR3 is TGTGCCAGCAGTGAGCGGGAGGACTATGGCTACACCTTC. Translating gives CASSEREDYGYTF.

This chain joins TRBV7-6 and TRBJ2-1; 9 bases line up with TRBD2. This CDR3 comprises 16 residues. Germline V gene data show CDR1 as SGHVS and CDR2 as FNYEAQ. V dropped 4 bases and J dropped 2; count of bases not matched to a gene: 6. CDR3 in amino acids: CASSSPIAGAYNEQFF. CDR3 sequence (DNA): TGTGCCAGCAGCTCGCCCATAGCGGGGGCCTACAATGAGCAGTTCTTC.

The V and J genes are TRBV29-1 and TRBJ1-2; 10 bases map to TRBD1. The CDR3 spans 11 residues. The germline gives CDR1 SQVTM, CDR2 ANQGSEA. Here the CDR3 DNA reads TGCAGTGTCCGGGACAGGGGTTCCGACACCTTC. Amino acid sequence: CSVRDRGSDTF.

The table lists this clone with a few counts. CDR3 coding DNA: TGTGCCAGCAGTCTTACAGGGGGGGATTCACCCCTCCACTTT. It translates to CASSLTGGDSPLHF. The chain combines TRBV25-1 with TRBJ1-6; 8 bases agree with TRBD1. Losses at the gene ends were 5 bases for V and 8 bases for J; bases not matched to a gene: 5. This CDR3 spans 14 amino acids. Germline loops: CDR1 MGHDK, CDR2 SYGVNS.

This clone was recorded once. The V call is TRBV7-9, the J call TRBJ2-5, with D perhaps TRBD1 (6 bases). V lost 1 base and J 4 bases, leaving 16 bases between the germline ends. The CDR3 loop spans 16 amino acids. Germline CDR1 reads SEHNR; CDR2 reads FQNEAQ (reference sequence). DNA of the CDR3: TGTGCCAGCAGCTTAGTTCAGGGGCGATGGGTAGAGACCCAGTACTTC. Translating it yields CASSLVQGRWVETQYF.

V is TRBV10-3 and J is TRBJ1-6; 7 bases are shared with TRBD1. The CDR3 runs to 13 residues. The V gene end was trimmed by 6 bases and the J gene end by 8 bases; junction bases not matched to a gene: 4. The germline CDR1 and CDR2 sequences are ENHRY and SYGVKD. The CDR3 reads CAIRAGGDSPLHF. As DNA, the CDR3 is TGTGCCATCAGAGCAGGGGGTGATTCACCCCTCCACTTT.

The chain has TRBV28 and TRBJ2-5; TRBD1 matches at 7 bases. The closer fit of TRBJ2-7 to the DNA end suggests the J call may be wrong. The CDR3 spans 14 residues. The germline CDR1 and CDR2 sequences are MDHEN and SYDVKM. CDR3 protein: CASVQQGRLNEQYF. The CDR3, as DNA: TGTGCCAGCGTACAACAGGGGCGCCTTAACGAGCAGTACTTC.

V usage is TRBV27 and J usage is TRBJ2-1; 8 positions agree with TRBD2. Unmatched junction bases numbered 9, after V lost 6 bases and J lost 2 bases. Germline lookup yields CDR1 MNHEY and CDR2 SMNVEV (reference sequence). The CDR3 has 16 residues. DNA of the CDR3: TGTGCCAGCAGGACAGGTAGCGGGGCTACCTACAATGAGCAGTTCTTC. It translates to CASRTGSGATYNEQFF.

This clone has just a few counts. This rearrangement joins TRBV6-1 to TRBJ2-7; no clear D. Germline assignment: CDR1 MNHNS and CDR2 SASEGT. CDR3 length: 14 residues. V lost 1 base and J lost 3, with 10 bases in between. The CDR3 sequence is CASSEGLSGYEQYF. The CDR3 region has the DNA TGTGCCAGCAGTGAAGGTCTCTCCGGCTACGAGCAGTACTTC.

The gene calls are TRBV6-4 and TRBJ1-1; D remains ambiguous. Germline CDR1 is MRHNA and CDR2 is SNTAGT. Trimming removed 6 bases from V and 2 bases from J, with 13 bases in between. The CDR3 runs 14 residues. CDR3 sequence: CASSFEFGNTEAFF. The CDR3 DNA reads as TGTGCCAGCAGCTTCGAATTTGGCAACACTGAAGCTTTCTTT.

This clone was seen more than once but under ten times. Other DNA variants within this sample encode the same CDR3. V and J are TRBV5-4 and TRBJ1-1, with 9 bases identical to TRBD1. Germline V CDR1 and CDR2: SGHNT, YYREEE (reference sequence). This CDR3 is built from 14 residues. V lost 3 bases and J lost 3; bases outside the gene matches: 3. The CDR3 spells CASSWGQGDTEAFF. The CDR3 region has the DNA TGTGCCAGCAGCTGGGGACAGGGTGACACTGAAGCTTTCTTT.